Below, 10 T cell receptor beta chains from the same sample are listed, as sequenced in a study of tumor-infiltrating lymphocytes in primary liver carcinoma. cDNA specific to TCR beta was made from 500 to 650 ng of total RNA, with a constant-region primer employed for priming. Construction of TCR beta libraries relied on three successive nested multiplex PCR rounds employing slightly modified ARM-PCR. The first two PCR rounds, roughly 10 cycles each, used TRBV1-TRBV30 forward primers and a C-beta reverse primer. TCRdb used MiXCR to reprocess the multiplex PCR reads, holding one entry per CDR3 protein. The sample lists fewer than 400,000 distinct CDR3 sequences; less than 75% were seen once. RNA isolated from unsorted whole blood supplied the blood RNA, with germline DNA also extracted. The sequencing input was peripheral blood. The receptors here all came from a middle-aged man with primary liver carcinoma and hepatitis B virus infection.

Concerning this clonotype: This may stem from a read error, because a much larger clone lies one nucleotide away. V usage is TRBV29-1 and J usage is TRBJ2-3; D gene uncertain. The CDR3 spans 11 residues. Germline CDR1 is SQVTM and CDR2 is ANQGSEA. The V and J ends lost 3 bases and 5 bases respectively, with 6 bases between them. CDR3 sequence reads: CSVDHRDTQYF. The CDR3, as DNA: TGCAGCGTTGATCATAGAGATACGCAGTATTTT.

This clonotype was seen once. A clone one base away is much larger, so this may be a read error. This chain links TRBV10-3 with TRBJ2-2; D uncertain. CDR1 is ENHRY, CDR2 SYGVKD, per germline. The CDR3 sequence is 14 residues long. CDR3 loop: CAARTDAITVELFF. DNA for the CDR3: TGTGCCGCTCGGACGGATGCGATCACCGTGGAGCTGTTTTTT.

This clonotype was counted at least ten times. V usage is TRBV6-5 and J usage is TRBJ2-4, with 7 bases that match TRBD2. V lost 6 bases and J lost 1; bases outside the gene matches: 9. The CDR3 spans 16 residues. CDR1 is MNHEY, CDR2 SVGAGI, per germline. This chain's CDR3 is CASRDSSGLAKNIQYF. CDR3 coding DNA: TGTGCCAGCAGGGACTCTAGCGGCCTGGCCAAAAACATTCAGTACTTC.

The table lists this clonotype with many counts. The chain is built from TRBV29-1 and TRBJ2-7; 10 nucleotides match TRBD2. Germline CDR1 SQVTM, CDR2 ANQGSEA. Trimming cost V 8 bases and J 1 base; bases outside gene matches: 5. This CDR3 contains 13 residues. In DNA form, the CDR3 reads TGCAGCTCAACACTAGCGGGATCCTACGAGCAGTACTTC. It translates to CSSTLAGSYEQYF.

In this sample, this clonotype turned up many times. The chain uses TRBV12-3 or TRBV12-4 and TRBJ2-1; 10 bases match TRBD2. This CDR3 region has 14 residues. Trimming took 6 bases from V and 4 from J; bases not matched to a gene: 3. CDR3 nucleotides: TGTGCCAGCAGCTGGACTAGCGGTTACAATGAGCAGTTCTTC. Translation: CASSWTSGYNEQFF.

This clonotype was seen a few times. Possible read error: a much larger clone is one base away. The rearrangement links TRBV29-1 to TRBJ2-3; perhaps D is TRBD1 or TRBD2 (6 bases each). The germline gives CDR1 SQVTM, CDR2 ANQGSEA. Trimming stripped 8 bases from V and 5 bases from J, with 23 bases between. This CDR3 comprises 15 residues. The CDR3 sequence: CSSHGGTGPGDTQYF. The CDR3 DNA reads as TGCAGCTCTCACGGGGGTACAGGGCCGGGAGATACGCAGTATTTT.

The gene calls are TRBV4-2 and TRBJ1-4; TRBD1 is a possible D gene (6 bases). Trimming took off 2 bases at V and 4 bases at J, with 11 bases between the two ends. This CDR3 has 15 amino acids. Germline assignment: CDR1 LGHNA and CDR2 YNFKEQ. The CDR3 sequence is CASSQTAGVNEKLFF. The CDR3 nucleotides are TGTGCCAGCAGCCAAACGGCAGGGGTTAATGAAAAACTGTTTTTT.

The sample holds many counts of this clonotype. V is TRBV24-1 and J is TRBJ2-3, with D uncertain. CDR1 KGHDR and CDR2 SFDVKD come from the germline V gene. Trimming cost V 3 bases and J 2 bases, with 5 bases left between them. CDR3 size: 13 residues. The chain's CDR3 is CATSDLYTDTQYF. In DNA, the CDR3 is TGTGCCACCAGTGATCTATACACAGATACGCAGTATTTT.

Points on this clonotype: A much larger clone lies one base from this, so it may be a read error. This chain's CDR3 is CVSSWGDEQFF. Here the CDR3 DNA reads TGTGTCAGCAGCTGGGGGGATGAGCAGTTCTTC. The chain is built from TRBV5-5 and TRBJ2-1; possible D gene TRBD2, 6 bases. Germline CDR1 reads SGHKS; CDR2 reads YYEKEE (reference sequence). The CDR3 has 11 amino acids.

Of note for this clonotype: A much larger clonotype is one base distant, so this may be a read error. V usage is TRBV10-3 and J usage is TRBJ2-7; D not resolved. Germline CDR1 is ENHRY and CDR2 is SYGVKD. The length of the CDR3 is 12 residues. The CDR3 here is CVISAASAEQYF. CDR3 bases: TGTGTCATCTCTGCTGCCTCGGCAGAGCAGTACTTC.